Presented here are 24 T cell receptor beta chains from one specimen sequenced in a study of T cells in tuberculosis (dated 2018 in TCRdb). The library was prepared using the immunoSEQ multiplex PCR assay. TCRdb limited this immuneACCESS table to in-frame rearrangements with V and J called. A share of clones is missing; checked studies link under half to unresolved V genes, and the rest is unexplained. The sample contains some 40,000 clones, roughly 96% of them found a single time. About 3.7% of the sample is in the top ten clones. Sequencing was carried out using PBMCs. Receptors originate from a donor aged 10-30 years with latent tuberculosis or without tuberculosis infection.

This clone has only one observation. This chain connects TRBV11-2 to TRBJ2-2; a possible D gene is TRBD1 (6 bases). Looked up from germline, CDR1 is SGHAT and CDR2 is FQNNGV. CDR3 length: 15 residues. Trimming shortened V by 6 bases and J by 1 base, and 12 bases separated the two germline ends. CDR3 in amino acids: CASRNLRGNTGELFF. The CDR3 nucleotides read TGTGCCAGCAGAAACCTCAGGGGGAACACCGGGGAGCTGTTTTTT. Combining the CDR3 with reference TRBV11-2 and TRBJ2-2 gives the whole variable domain EAGVAQSPRYKIIEKRQSVAFWCNPISGHATLYWYQQILGQGPKLLIQFQNNGVVDDSQLPKDRFSAERLKGVDSTLKIQPAKLEDSAVYLCASRNLRGNTGELFFGEGSRLTVL.

The chain links TRBV5-1 to TRBJ2-2, with a tentative D call TRBD2 (5 bases). Germline V gives CDR1 SGHRS, CDR2 YFSETQ. This CDR3 has 15 residues. V was cut by 1 base and J by 4 bases, with 11 bases left in between. The CDR3 DNA sequence: TGCGCCAGCAGCTTGATTATGGGGAGCACCGGGGAGCTGTTTTTT. Amino acids: CASSLIMGSTGELFF.

The chain links TRBV9 to TRBJ1-1; TRBD1 matches 8 bases. The J segment lost 10 bases and the V segment lost 3 bases, leaving 5 bases of the junction unmatched. The CDR3 consists of 12 residues. CDR1 SGDLS and CDR2 YYNGEE come from the germline V gene. CDR3 residues: CASSGDRGGAFF. Here the CDR3 DNA reads TGTGCCAGCAGCGGTGACAGGGGTGGAGCTTTCTTT.

This chain uses TRBV19 with TRBJ1-1; the D is unclear. Germline-derived CDR1 and CDR2 are LNHDA and SQIVND (reference sequence). The CDR3 sequence is 14 residues long. Trimming removed 6 bases at V and 5 bases at J, with 16 bases between. Here the CDR3 DNA reads TGTGCCAGTAGCTATCCCATCCCGGGGACTGAAGCTTTCTTT. It translates to CASSYPIPGTEAFF.

The chain employs TRBV14 and TRBJ1-2; 9 nucleotides match TRBD1. The trim removed 4 bases at V and 7 bases at J, leaving 10 bases unmatched. Germline V gives CDR1 SGHDN, CDR2 FVKESK. CDR3 length: 15 amino acids. DNA for the CDR3: TGTGCCAGCAGCCCGCTACAGGGGGCGTTCGGTGGCTACACCTTC. Its translation is CASSPLQGAFGGYTF. The full variable domain, its missing parts supplied by reference TRBV14 and TRBJ1-2, is EAGVTQFPSHSVIEKGQTVTLRCDPISGHDNLYWYRRVMGKEIKFLLHFVKESKQDESGMPNNRFLAERTGGTYSTLKVQPAELEDSGVYFCASSPLQGAFGGYTFGSGTRLTVV.

The V and J genes are TRBV20-1 and TRBJ2-1; 9 nucleotides align to TRBD2. The CDR3 covers 11 residues. CDR1 DFQATT and CDR2 SNEGSKA come from the germline V gene (reference sequence). Trimming cost V 5 bases and J 7 bases; bases outside gene matches: 0. The CDR3 DNA follows: TGCAGTGCTGGACTAGCGAATGAGCAGTTCTTC. Its translation: CSAGLANEQFF.

V usage is TRBV5-4 and J usage is TRBJ2-6; D call uncertain. The CDR3 is made up of 15 amino acids. Trimming removed 1 base at V and 2 bases at J, with 7 bases between. Germline values: CDR1 SGHNT, CDR2 YYREEE (reference sequence). The CDR3 loop reads CASSLTDTGANVLTF. CDR3 DNA: TGTGCCAGCAGCTTGACAGACACTGGGGCCAACGTCCTGACTTTC. The full variable domain, with the rest looked up from reference TRBV5-4 and TRBJ2-6, is ETGVTQSPTHLIKTRGQQVTLRCSSQSGHNTVSWYQQALGQGPQFIFQYYREEENGRGNFPPRFSGLQFPNYSSELNVNALELDDSALYLCASSLTDTGANVLTFGAGSRLTVL.

The chain uses TRBV5-4 and TRBJ1-3; D uncertain. V lost 0 bases and J 4 bases, leaving 8 bases between the germline ends. Germline lookup yields CDR1 SGHNT and CDR2 YYREEE (reference sequence). The CDR3 is made up of 14 amino acids. The chain's CDR3 is CASSLDRQGNTIYF. The DNA for the CDR3 is TGTGCCAGCAGCTTGGACCGCCAGGGAAACACCATATATTTT.

The gene calls are TRBV2 and TRBJ1-4, with D uncertain. CDR1 and CDR2 (germline): SNHLY, FYNNEI. The length of the CDR3 is 11 residues. The ends were cut back, 3 bases at V and 6 bases at J, with 2 bases in the middle. In DNA, the CDR3 is TGTGCCAGCAGTGACGATGAAAAACTGTTTTTT. This gives the protein CASSDDEKLFF.

CDR3 loop: CASSLVRSSYNSPLHF. CDR3 DNA sequence: TGTGCCAGCAGCTTGGTACGGAGCTCCTATAATTCACCCCTCCACTTT. The chain employs TRBV5-6 and TRBJ1-6, with no clear D. The CDR3 is 16 amino acids. V was trimmed by 0 bases and J by 0 bases, leaving 7 bases between them. Looked up from germline, CDR1 is SGHDT and CDR2 is YYEEEE.

CDR3 protein: CASSPSGGTYNEQFF. Here the CDR3 DNA reads TGTGCCAGCAGTCCTAGCGGGGGAACCTACAATGAGCAGTTCTTC. The chain employs TRBV6-1 and TRBJ2-1; 10 bases map to TRBD2. From germline, CDR1 is MNHNS and CDR2 SASEGT. The V and J ends lost 5 bases and 2 bases, in that order; junction bases with no gene match: 3. The CDR3 spans 15 residues.

This chain joins TRBV29-1 and TRBJ2-5; 9 bases fit TRBD1. The ends lost 8 bases at V and 7 bases at J; junction bases unmatched: 14. Per the germline V gene, CDR1 is SQVTM and CDR2 is ANQGSEA. The CDR3 extends over 14 amino acids. Here the CDR3 DNA reads TGCAGCTTCCGACAGGGGGAAACGGTAGGGACCCAGTACTTC. It encodes CSFRQGETVGTQYF.

The sample holds a few counts of this clone. J is TRBJ1-4 and V is TRBV25-1; the D is unclear. The CDR3 consists of 14 residues. The germline CDR1 and CDR2 sequences are MGHDK and SYGVNS. With 3 bases removed from V and 11 bases from J, the gap between germline ends came to 16 bases. CDR3 residues: CASSDEGANLKLFF. The CDR3 bases are TGTGCCAGCAGTGATGAGGGTGCTAATCTGAAACTGTTTTTT.

The chain combines TRBV25-1 with TRBJ2-1, with D perhaps TRBD1 (6 bases). V was cut by 4 bases and J by 7 bases, with 14 bases left in between. Germline values: CDR1 MGHDK, CDR2 SYGVNS. The CDR3 runs to 14 residues. CDR3 protein: CASSARAGVNEQFF. For the CDR3, the DNA is TGTGCCAGCAGTGCACGGGCAGGGGTAAATGAGCAGTTCTTC.

V is TRBV27 and J is TRBJ2-7; TRBD2 matches at 12 bases. V dropped 5 bases and J dropped 6; count of bases not matched to a gene: 8. Germline V gives CDR1 MNHEY, CDR2 SMNVEV (reference sequence). The CDR3 spans 15 residues. CDR3 DNA: TGTGCCAGCAGTCTCCTAGCGGGGGGGCCGGGCGAGCAGTACTTC. It specifies CASSLLAGGPGEQYF.

The chain carries TRBV9 and TRBJ1-4; 8 nucleotides align to TRBD1. V lost 0 bases, J lost 5 bases, and 0 bases stayed unmatched. The CDR3 has 14 amino acids. Germline V gives CDR1 SGDLS, CDR2 YYNGEE. DNA of the CDR3: TGTGCCAGCAGCGTAGGGACAGGGAATGAAAAACTGTTTTTT. The encoded protein is CASSVGTGNEKLFF.

The CDR3 DNA reads as TGTGCCAGCAGTCTAAACAGGGTGTCATACACAGATACGCAGTATTTT. Protein: CASSLNRVSYTDTQYF. The chain has TRBV28 and TRBJ2-3; tentatively, D is TRBD1 (6 bases). With 5 bases removed from V and 2 bases from J, the gap between germline ends came to 17 bases. Germline CDR1 is MDHEN and CDR2 is SYDVKM. This CDR3 comprises 16 residues.

The chain recombines TRBV4-3 with TRBJ2-1; possible D gene TRBD2, 6 bases. V was cut by 4 bases and J by 4 bases, with 17 bases left in between. CDR1 and CDR2 from the germline V gene are LGHNA and YSLEER. The CDR3 is made up of 16 amino acids. CDR3 nucleotides: TGCGCCAGCAGCCTAAGTCAGGGCGGGGAATACAATGAGCAGTTCTTC. As protein: CASSLSQGGEYNEQFF.

The V and J genes are TRBV10-3 and TRBJ1-2; D is ambiguous. The ends were cut back, 4 bases at V and 3 bases at J, with 12 bases in the middle. Germline V gene lookup returns CDR1 ENHRY and CDR2 SYGVKD. The CDR3 consists of 14 residues. In DNA form, the CDR3 reads TGTGCCATCAGTGGCGCCGGAACAGACTATGGCTACACCTTC. It specifies CAISGAGTDYGYTF.

V usage is TRBV29-1 and J usage is TRBJ2-1, with no clear D. Looked up from germline, CDR1 is SQVTM and CDR2 is ANQGSEA. The CDR3 has 20 residues. The V end was cut by 6 bases, the J end by 6 bases, with 36 bases between. CDR3 DNA: TGCAGCGTCATCGACCGCCTTCCGAACCCCCTAGAAGCGACTCGCAATGAGCAGTTCTTC. Amino acids: CSVIDRLPNPLEATRNEQFF.

CDR3 sequence reads: CASRTPVWDRGQSSGNTIYF. CDR3 sequence (DNA): TGTGCCAGCAGGACGCCGGTCTGGGACAGGGGGCAAAGCTCTGGAAACACCATATATTTT. The chain has TRBV28 and TRBJ1-3; the match to TRBD1 covers 12 bases. The trim removed 6 bases at V and 0 bases at J, leaving 15 bases unmatched. The germline V gene encodes CDR1 MDHEN and CDR2 SYDVKM. The CDR3 extends over 20 amino acids.

The J gene is TRBJ2-3, the V gene TRBV29-1; D is perhaps TRBD1 (5 bases). V lost 4 bases and J 2 bases, leaving 13 bases between the germline ends. Germline-derived CDR1 and CDR2 are SQVTM and ANQGSEA. The CDR3 length is 14 residues. CDR3: CSVAWQGSTDTQYF. The CDR3 DNA reads TGCAGCGTTGCGTGGCAGGGCTCCACAGATACGCAGTATTTT.

The gene calls are TRBV4-1 and TRBJ2-3; unclear D gene. The CDR3 is 16 residues long. Germline V gene data show CDR1 as MGHRA and CDR2 as YSYEKL. V was cut by 0 bases and J by 6 bases, with 16 bases left in between. The CDR3 is CASSQEVIGGEDTQYF. The CDR3 nucleotides are TGCGCCAGCAGCCAAGAGGTGATCGGCGGCGAGGATACGCAGTATTTT.

This CDR3 reads CASSAGTASTDTQYF. The CDR3 region has the DNA TGTGCCAGCAGTGCTGGGACAGCTAGCACAGATACGCAGTATTTT. The chain links TRBV25-1 to TRBJ2-3, with 7 bases lining up with TRBD1. Germline CDR1 reads MGHDK; CDR2 reads SYGVNS. The trim removed 4 bases at V and 0 bases at J, leaving 4 bases unmatched. This CDR3 is 15 amino acids long.